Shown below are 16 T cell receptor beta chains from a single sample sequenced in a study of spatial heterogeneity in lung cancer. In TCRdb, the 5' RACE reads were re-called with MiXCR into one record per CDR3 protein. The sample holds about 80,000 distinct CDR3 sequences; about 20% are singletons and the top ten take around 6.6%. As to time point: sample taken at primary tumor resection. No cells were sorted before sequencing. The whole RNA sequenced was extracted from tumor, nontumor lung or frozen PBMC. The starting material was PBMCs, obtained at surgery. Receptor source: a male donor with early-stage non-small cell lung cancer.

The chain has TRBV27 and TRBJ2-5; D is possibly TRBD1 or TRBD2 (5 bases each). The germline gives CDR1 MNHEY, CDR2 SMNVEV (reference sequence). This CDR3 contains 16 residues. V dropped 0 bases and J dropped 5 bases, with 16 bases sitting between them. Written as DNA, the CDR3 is TGTGCCAGCAGTTTATCAATTGCGAGGGGCTGGGAGACCCAGTACTTC. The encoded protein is CASSLSIARGWETQYF.

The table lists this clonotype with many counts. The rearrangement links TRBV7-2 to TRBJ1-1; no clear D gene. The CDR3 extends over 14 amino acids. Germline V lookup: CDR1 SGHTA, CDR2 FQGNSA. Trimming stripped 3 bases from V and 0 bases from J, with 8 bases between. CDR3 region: CASSFPGMNTEAFF. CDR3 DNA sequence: TGTGCCAGCAGCTTCCCAGGCATGAACACTGAAGCTTTCTTT.

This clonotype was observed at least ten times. The CDR3 DNA reads as TGTGCCAGCAGCACCACAGATACGCAGTATTTT. It yields the protein CASSTTDTQYF. This chain links TRBV4-2 with TRBJ2-3, with D unresolved. Germline V gene data show CDR1 as LGHNA and CDR2 as YNFKEQ. This CDR3 spans 11 amino acids. The V end was cut by 5 bases, the J end by 2 bases, with 2 bases between.

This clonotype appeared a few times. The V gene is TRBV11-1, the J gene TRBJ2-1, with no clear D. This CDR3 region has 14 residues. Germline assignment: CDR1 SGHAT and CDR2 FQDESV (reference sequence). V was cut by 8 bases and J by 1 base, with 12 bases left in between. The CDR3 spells CASGSDTSYNEQFF. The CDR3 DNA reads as TGTGCCAGCGGGTCCGATACATCCTACAATGAGCAGTTCTTC. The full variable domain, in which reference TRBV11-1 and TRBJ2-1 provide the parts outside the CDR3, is EAEVAQSPRYKITEKSQAVAFWCDPISGHATLYWYRQILGQGPELLVQFQDESVVDDSQLPKDRFSAERLKGVDSTLKIQPAELGDSAMYLCASGSDTSYNEQFFGPGTRLTVL.

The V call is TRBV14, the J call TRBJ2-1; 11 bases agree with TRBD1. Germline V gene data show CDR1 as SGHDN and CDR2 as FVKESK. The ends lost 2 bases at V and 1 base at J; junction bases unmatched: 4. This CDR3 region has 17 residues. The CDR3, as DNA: TGTGCCAGCAGCCAAACCGGGACAGGGGGGTCCTACAATGAGCAGTTCTTC. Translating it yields CASSQTGTGGSYNEQFF.

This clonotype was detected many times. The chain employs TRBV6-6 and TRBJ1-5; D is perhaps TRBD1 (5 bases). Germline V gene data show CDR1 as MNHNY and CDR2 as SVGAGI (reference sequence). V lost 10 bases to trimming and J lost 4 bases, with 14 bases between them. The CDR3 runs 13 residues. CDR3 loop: CATLKGINQPQHF. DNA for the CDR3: TGTGCCACCCTAAAGGGGATTAATCAGCCCCAGCATTTT.

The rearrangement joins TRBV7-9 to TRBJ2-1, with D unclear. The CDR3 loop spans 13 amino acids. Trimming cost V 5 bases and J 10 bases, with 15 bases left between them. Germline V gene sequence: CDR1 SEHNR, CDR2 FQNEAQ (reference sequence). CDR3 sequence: CASSRRAPGEQFF. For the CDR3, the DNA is TGTGCCAGCAGCCGCCGGGCCCCCGGGGAGCAGTTCTTC.

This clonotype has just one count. CDR3: CASSSRDSNTDTQYF. The CDR3 DNA is TGCGCCAGCAGCTCCCGGGACAGTAACACAGATACGCAGTATTTT. The chain is built from TRBV5-1 and TRBJ2-3; 7 bases agree with TRBD1. CDR3 length equals 15 residues. The trim removed 3 bases at V and 2 bases at J, leaving 6 bases unmatched. Germline loops: CDR1 SGHRS, CDR2 YFSETQ.

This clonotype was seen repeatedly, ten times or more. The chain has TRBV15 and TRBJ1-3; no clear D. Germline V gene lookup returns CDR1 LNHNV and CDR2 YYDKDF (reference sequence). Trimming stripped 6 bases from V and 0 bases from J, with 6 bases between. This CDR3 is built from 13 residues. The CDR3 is CATRGFSGNTIYF. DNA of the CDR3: TGTGCCACCAGGGGTTTCTCTGGAAACACCATATATTTT.

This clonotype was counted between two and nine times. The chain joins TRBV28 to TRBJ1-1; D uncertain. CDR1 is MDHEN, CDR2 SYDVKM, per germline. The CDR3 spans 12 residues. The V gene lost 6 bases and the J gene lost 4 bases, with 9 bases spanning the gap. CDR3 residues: CASSATITEAFF. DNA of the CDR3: TGTGCCAGCAGCGCTACAATCACTGAAGCTTTCTTT. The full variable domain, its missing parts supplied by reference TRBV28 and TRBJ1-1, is DVKVTQSSRYLVKRTGEKVFLECVQDMDHENMFWYRQDPGLGLRLIYFSYDVKMKEKGDIPEGYSVSREKKERFSLILESASTNQTSMYLCASSATITEAFFGQGTRLTVV.

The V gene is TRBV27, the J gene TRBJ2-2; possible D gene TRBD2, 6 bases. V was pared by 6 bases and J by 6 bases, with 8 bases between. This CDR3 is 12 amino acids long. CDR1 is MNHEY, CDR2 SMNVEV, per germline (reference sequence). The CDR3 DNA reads TGTGCCAGCAGGAGACTAGCCGGGGAGCTGTTTTTT. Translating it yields CASRRLAGELFF.

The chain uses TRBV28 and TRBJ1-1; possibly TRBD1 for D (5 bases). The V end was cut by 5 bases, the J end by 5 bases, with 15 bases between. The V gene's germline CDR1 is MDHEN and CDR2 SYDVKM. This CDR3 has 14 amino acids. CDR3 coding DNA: TGTGCCAGCAGTCCCAGGGCGGCCCGGACTGAAGCTTTCTTT. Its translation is CASSPRAARTEAFF.

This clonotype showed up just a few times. CDR3 coding DNA: TGTGCCATCAGTGACGGCAGGGCCTACGAGCAGTACTTC. Translated: CAISDGRAYEQYF. This rearrangement joins TRBV10-3 to TRBJ2-7; TRBD1 is a possible D gene (5 bases). CDR1 is ENHRY, CDR2 SYGVKD, per germline. The CDR3 is 13 residues long. V was cut by 3 bases and J by 2 bases, with 8 bases left in between.

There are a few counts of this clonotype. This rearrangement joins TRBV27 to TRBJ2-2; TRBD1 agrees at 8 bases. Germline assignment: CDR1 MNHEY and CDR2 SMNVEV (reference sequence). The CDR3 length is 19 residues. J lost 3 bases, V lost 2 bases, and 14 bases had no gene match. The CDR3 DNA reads TGTGCCAGCAGTTTACGACAGGGGAGTAATCGGAGGGACACCGGGGAGCTGTTTTTT. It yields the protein CASSLRQGSNRRDTGELFF.

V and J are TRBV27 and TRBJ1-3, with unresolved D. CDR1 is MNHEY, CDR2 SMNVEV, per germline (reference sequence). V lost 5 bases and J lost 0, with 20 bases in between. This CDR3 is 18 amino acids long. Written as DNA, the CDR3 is TGTGCCAGCAGTCCTCCCTACGGGGTGGTAAGCTCTGGAAACACCATATATTTT. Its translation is CASSPPYGVVSSGNTIYF.

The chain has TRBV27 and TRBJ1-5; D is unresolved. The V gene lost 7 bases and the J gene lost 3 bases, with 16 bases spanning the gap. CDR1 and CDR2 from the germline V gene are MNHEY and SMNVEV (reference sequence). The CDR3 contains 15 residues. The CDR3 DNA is TGTGCCAGCACCTTTCCATCCCTCAACAATCAGCCCCAGCATTTT. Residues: CASTFPSLNNQPQHF.